The sequence of this TCR beta chain was determined in a study of T-cell memory formation after mild COVID-19. Study details: Each donor largely had its own TCR clusters. General study findings and limits: The SARS-CoV-2 specificity of second-wave clones reaching peak at day 37 remained unverified. CD4/CD8 balance held among clones contracting day 15 to 85, and later expanders leaned CD4+.

Turning to this clonotype: Its cognate antigen is unknown.

The TCR alpha and TCR beta cDNA libraries, bearing sample barcodes and UMIs, were generated by 5'RACE using constant-segment primers. TCRdb reanalysed the 5' RACE reads using MiXCR and keeps one entry per CDR3 protein. The table records about 400,000 distinct CDR3 sequences, more than 20% of them present only once. The CDR3 is 14 residues long. Germline assignment: CDR1 SEHNR and CDR2 FQNEAQ (reference sequence). Trimming cost V 4 bases and J 1 base, with 10 bases left between them. What was sequenced was PBMCs or a T cell subset sorted from them (not recorded which). V and J are TRBV7-9 and TRBJ1-1; D is undetermined. The sequence derives from an adult woman who had mild COVID-19 (a few samples of this study predate the infection). Cell type and time point are not known. CDR3 in amino acids: CASSWRLPNTEAFF. CDR3 nucleotide sequence: TGTGCCAGCAGCTGGCGGCTTCCGAACACTGAAGCTTTCTTT.